These 20 T cell receptor beta chains were all obtained from the same sample, sequenced in a study of regulatory T cells in long-lasting Graves disease. iRepertoire HTBI primers and Arm-PCR of CDR3 regions built TCR beta libraries. TCRdb itself ran the multiplex PCR reads through MiXCR, one entry per CDR3 protein. The sample lists about 440,000 distinct CDR3 sequences, approximately 16% seen once, with roughly 10% in the top ten. The sample's time point: newly diagnosed GD, antithyroid drugs for less than 3 months. From PBMCs, RNA was extracted and then used to make the TCR library. Separately, the same data were catalogued under a study of T cells in Graves' hyperthyroidism and ophthalmopathy.

The sequences come from peripheral blood mononuclear cells (PBMCs), collected at new diagnosis, from a patient treated with antithyroid drugs. These receptors were taken from a woman aged 30 to 39 with Graves disease.

In this sample, this clonotype turned up many times. The rearrangement uses TRBV7-2 and TRBJ2-1; D not resolved. The germline CDR1 and CDR2 sequences are SGHTA and FQGNSA. V lost 1 base to trimming and J lost 1 base, with 8 bases between them. The CDR3 covers 15 residues. The CDR3 spells CASSLERRSYNEQFF. CDR3 bases: TGTGCCAGCAGCTTAGAAAGACGTTCCTACAATGAGCAGTTCTTC.

This clonotype was seen repeatedly, ten times or more. The chain is built from TRBV4-3 and TRBJ2-3; the match to TRBD2 covers 11 bases. CDR1 is LGHNA and CDR2 is YSLEER in the germline V gene. This CDR3 contains 18 residues. V trimming: 2 bases; J trimming: 6 bases; junction bases outside the gene matches: 13. The CDR3 here is CASSQQFALAGGGDTQYF. In DNA form, the CDR3 reads TGCGCCAGCAGCCAACAGTTCGCTCTAGCGGGAGGAGGGGATACGCAGTATTTT.

A note on this clonotype: This clone may be a read error of a much larger clone one base away. This chain joins TRBV9 and TRBJ2-7, with TRBD1 matching over 9 bases. This CDR3 has 15 residues. CDR1 SGDLS and CDR2 YYNGEE come from the germline V gene. The CDR3 region has the DNA TGTGCCAGCAGCGACTCGCGGGACAGGGTGAACGAGCGGTACTTC. As protein: CASSDSRDRVNERYF. The full variable domain, with the rest looked up from reference TRBV9 and TRBJ2-7, is DSGVTQTPKHLITATGQRVTLRCSPRSGDLSVYWYQQSLDQGLQFLIQYYNGEERAKGNILERFSAQQFPDLHSELNLSSLELGDSALYFCASSDSRDRVNERYFGPGTRLTVT.

This clonotype was detected many times. V and J are TRBV7-6 and TRBJ2-5, with 11 bases fitting TRBD2. Trimming took 4 bases from V and 1 from J; bases not matched to a gene: 5. This CDR3 contains 16 residues. Germline V CDR1 and CDR2: SGHVS, FNYEAQ. CDR3 in amino acids: CASSSRLAGTQETQYF. The CDR3 DNA is TGTGCCAGCAGCTCGAGACTAGCGGGGACCCAAGAGACCCAGTACTTC.

This chain joins TRBV7-9 and TRBJ1-1; TRBD1 aligns across 9 bases. CDR3 length equals 14 residues. Germline CDR1 SEHNR, CDR2 FQNEAQ (reference sequence). Trimming took 5 bases from V and 4 from J; bases not matched to a gene: 5. The CDR3 DNA is TGTGCCAGCAGCCTTACAGGGGGCTTCACTGAAGCTTTCTTT. It is translated as CASSLTGGFTEAFF.

The chain links TRBV28 to TRBJ2-2; D remains unclear. Germline lookup yields CDR1 MDHEN and CDR2 SYDVKM. Trimming pared 7 bases from V and 1 base from J, leaving 13 bases between. This CDR3 has 15 residues. The CDR3: CASKPVKGNTGELFF. CDR3 DNA: TGTGCCAGCAAACCCGTTAAGGGGAACACCGGGGAGCTGTTTTTT.

This clonotype was counted many times. The chain is built from TRBV18 and TRBJ2-5, with a possible D match to TRBD2 (6 bases). There are 13 residues in the CDR3. V shed 5 bases and J shed 5 bases, with 12 bases lying between them. Germline loops: CDR1 KGHSH, CDR2 LQKENI. The CDR3 spells CASSSSEAETQYF. The DNA for the CDR3 is TGTGCCAGCTCATCTAGCGAGGCGGAGACCCAGTACTTC.

This clonotype was seen repeatedly, ten times or more. The chain carries TRBV20-1 and TRBJ1-1; 10 bases match TRBD1. The CDR3 is 14 residues long. Germline V gene data show CDR1 as DFQATT and CDR2 as SNEGSKA (reference sequence). Trimming took 2 bases from V and 6 from J; bases not matched to a gene: 6. In nucleotides, the CDR3 is TGCAGTGCTAGATCCCGGACAGGGGGGGCTGAAGCTTTCTTT. This translates into CSARSRTGGAEAFF.

A note on this clonotype: Lacking the conserved final phenylalanine or tryptophan, this CDR3 likely reflects a read error. V is TRBV13 and J is TRBJ1-1; a weak D match, TRBD1 (6 bases). This CDR3 has 14 amino acids. Germline assignment: CDR1 PRHDT and CDR2 FYEKMQ (reference sequence). Trimming removed 5 bases from V and 4 bases from J, with 14 bases in between. CDR3 bases: TGTGCCAGCAGCCATCCCCGGGGGCCCACTGAAGCTTTCCTC. It encodes CASSHPRGPTEAFL.

This clonotype was observed a handful of times. The V gene is TRBV12-3 or TRBV12-4, the J gene TRBJ1-6; no reliable D call. The length of the CDR3 is 14 residues. V dropped 4 bases and J dropped 7 bases, with 11 bases sitting between them. The CDR3 sequence is CASSSTGGNSPLHF. The DNA of the CDR3 is TGTGCCAGCAGTTCGACGGGTGGGAATTCACCCCTCCACTTT.

This clonotype was counted many times. The chain links TRBV7-9 to TRBJ1-2; D might be TRBD1 (5 bases). From germline, CDR1 is SEHNR and CDR2 FQNEAQ (reference sequence). Trimming left V 7 bases short and J 1 base short, with 13 bases between. The CDR3 covers 14 residues. CDR3 nucleotide sequence: TGTGCCAGCAACGTGGGGGGTAGTAACTATGGCTACACCTTC. It specifies CASNVGGSNYGYTF.

The V call is TRBV7-9, the J call TRBJ1-1; D remains unclear. The CDR3 covers 16 residues. V was clipped by 1 base and J by 3 bases, with 15 bases between them. Germline V gene lookup returns CDR1 SEHNR and CDR2 FQNEAQ (reference sequence). The chain's CDR3 is CASSLEMIWGDTEAFF. CDR3 nucleotides: TGTGCCAGCAGCTTAGAAATGATCTGGGGTGACACTGAAGCTTTCTTT.

The chain uses TRBV9 and TRBJ2-5; no clear D. Trimming shortened V by 5 bases and J by 5 bases, and 13 bases separated the two germline ends. Germline lookup yields CDR1 SGDLS and CDR2 YYNGEE. There are 13 residues in the CDR3. The chain's CDR3 is CASSAGGTETQYF. As DNA, the CDR3 is TGTGCCAGCAGTGCAGGTGGTACGGAGACCCAGTACTTC.

V usage is TRBV27 and J usage is TRBJ1-1; D is undetermined. V lost 4 bases, J lost 2 bases, and 17 bases lay in between. CDR3 length: 16 residues. Germline loops: CDR1 MNHEY, CDR2 SMNVEV (reference sequence). The CDR3, as DNA: TGTGCCAGCAGTTACCGGGTCCCTAGTGGAAACACTGAAGCTTTCTTT. Protein: CASSYRVPSGNTEAFF.

At least ten counts were recorded for this clonotype. The genes are TRBV20-1 and TRBJ2-5; 8 bases are a match to TRBD1. The CDR3 contains 12 residues. Germline trimming cut 6 bases from V and 5 bases from J; bases unmatched to any gene: 5. The germline gives CDR1 DFQATT, CDR2 SNEGSKA (reference sequence). In DNA, the CDR3 is TGCAGTGCCAGGGGGCTGGGTGAGACCCAGTACTTC. This gives the protein CSARGLGETQYF.

The rearrangement uses TRBV12-3 or TRBV12-4 and TRBJ1-1, with 9 bases lining up with TRBD1. CDR3 length: 15 residues. With V trimmed by 4 bases and J by 4 bases, 7 bases remained unmatched. CDR3 sequence (DNA): TGTGCCAGCAGTTACGGACAGGGGATGAGCACTGAAGCTTTCTTT. Amino acid sequence: CASSYGQGMSTEAFF.

This clonotype was counted many times. The V gene is TRBV7-6, the J gene TRBJ1-5; 7 nucleotides align to TRBD1. Germline lookup yields CDR1 SGHVS and CDR2 FNYEAQ. This CDR3 has 16 amino acids. Trimming took 9 bases from V and 0 from J; bases not matched to a gene: 11. The CDR3 loop reads CASSSYTGDSNQPQHF. CDR3 DNA sequence: TGTGCCAGTAGCAGTTATACAGGGGATAGCAATCAGCCCCAGCATTTT.

This clonotype was detected ten times or more. This chain connects TRBV29-1 to TRBJ2-3; D unclear. The CDR3 contains 13 residues. Germline V gene sequence: CDR1 SQVTM, CDR2 ANQGSEA. Trimming pared 4 bases from V and 1 base from J, leaving 9 bases between. The CDR3, as DNA: TGCAGCGTTGTTGGTAGGGGCACAGATACGCAGTATTTT. Translating it yields CSVVGRGTDTQYF.

Many counts were recorded for this clonotype. The chain recombines TRBV7-2 with TRBJ2-7, with TRBD2 as a possible D gene (5 bases). The CDR3 spans 13 residues. V was pared by 4 bases and J by 4 bases, with 11 bases between. Germline V gene lookup returns CDR1 SGHTA and CDR2 FQGNSA. The CDR3 DNA reads TGTGCCAGCAGCTCACCGTCGGGGTACGAGCAGTACTTC. Translating gives CASSSPSGYEQYF.

In the case of this clonotype: This could be a read error, since a much larger clone is one nucleotide away. The chain carries TRBV12-3 or TRBV12-4 and TRBJ2-7; possibly TRBD1 for D (5 bases). TRBJ2-6 explains the end of the DNA better; the J call may be wrong. The CDR3 covers 15 residues. The CDR3 nucleotides read TGTGCCAGCAGGGGGTCGGCAGCTGGGGCCAACGCCCTGACTTTC. Its protein product is CASRGSAAGANALTF.